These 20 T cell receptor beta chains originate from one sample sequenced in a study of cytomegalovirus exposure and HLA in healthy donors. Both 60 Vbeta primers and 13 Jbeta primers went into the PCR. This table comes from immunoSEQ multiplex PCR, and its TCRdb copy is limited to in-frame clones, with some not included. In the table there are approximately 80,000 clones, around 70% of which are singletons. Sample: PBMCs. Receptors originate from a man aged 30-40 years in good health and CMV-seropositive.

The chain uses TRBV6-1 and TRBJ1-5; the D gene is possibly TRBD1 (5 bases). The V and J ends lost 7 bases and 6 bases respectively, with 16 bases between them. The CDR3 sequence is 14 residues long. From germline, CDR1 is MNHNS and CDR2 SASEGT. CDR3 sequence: CASTLTEVGQPQHF. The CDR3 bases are TGTGCCAGCACTCTGACAGAGGTTGGTCAGCCCCAGCATTTT.

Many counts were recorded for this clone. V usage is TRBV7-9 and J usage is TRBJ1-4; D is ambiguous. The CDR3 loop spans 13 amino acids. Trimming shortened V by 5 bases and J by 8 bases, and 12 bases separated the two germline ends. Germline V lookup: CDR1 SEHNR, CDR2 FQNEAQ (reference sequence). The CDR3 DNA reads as TGTGCCAGCAGCCCCGGCGGAGACGAAAAACTGTTTTTT. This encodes CASSPGGDEKLFF.

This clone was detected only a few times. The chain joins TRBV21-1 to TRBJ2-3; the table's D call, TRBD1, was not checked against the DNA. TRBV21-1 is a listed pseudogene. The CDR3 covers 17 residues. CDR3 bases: TGTGCCAGCAGCAAAGACGACGATGGGTCCCAGGGAGATACGCAGTATTTT. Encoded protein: CASSKDDDGSQGDTQYF.

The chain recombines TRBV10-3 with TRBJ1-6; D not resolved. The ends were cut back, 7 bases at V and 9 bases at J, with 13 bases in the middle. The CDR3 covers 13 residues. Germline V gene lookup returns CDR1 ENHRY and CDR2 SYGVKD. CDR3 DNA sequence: TGTGCCATCATGGCCGGGTTGAGTTCACCCCTCCACTTT. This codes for CAIMAGLSSPLHF.

The CDR3 sequence: CASSIDTYQPQHF. DNA of the CDR3: TGTGCCAGTAGTATAGACACTTATCAGCCCCAGCATTTT. V is TRBV19 and J is TRBJ1-5, with unresolved D. Germline CDR1 reads LNHDA; CDR2 reads SQIVND (reference sequence). The CDR3 has 13 amino acids. V lost 0 bases and J lost 5, with 5 bases in between.

In DNA, the CDR3 is TGTGCCAGCAGCGCGACAGGGCCAAGCACTGAAGCTTTCTTT. Its protein is CASSATGPSTEAFF. The J gene is TRBJ1-1, the V gene TRBV9, with 7 bases matching TRBD1. This CDR3 has 14 amino acids. V shed 3 bases and J 4 bases; nucleotides not matched to a gene: 6. CDR1 and CDR2 (germline): SGDLS, YYNGEE.

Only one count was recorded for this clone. The CDR3 reads CASSLTGGPSNQPQHF. CDR3 nucleotide sequence: TGTGCCAGTAGTCTAACAGGGGGCCCGAGCAATCAGCCCCAGCATTTT. This rearrangement joins TRBV19 to TRBJ1-5, with 9 bases matching TRBD1. Unmatched junction bases numbered 6, after V lost 5 bases and J lost 1 base. CDR1 and CDR2 from the germline V gene are LNHDA and SQIVND (reference sequence). This CDR3 is 16 amino acids long.

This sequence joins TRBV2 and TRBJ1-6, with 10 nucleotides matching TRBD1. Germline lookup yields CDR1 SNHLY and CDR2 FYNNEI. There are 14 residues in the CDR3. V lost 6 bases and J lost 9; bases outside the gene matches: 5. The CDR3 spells CASRSGTGVSPLHF. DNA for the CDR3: TGTGCCAGCAGGTCCGGGACAGGGGTTTCACCCCTCCACTTT.

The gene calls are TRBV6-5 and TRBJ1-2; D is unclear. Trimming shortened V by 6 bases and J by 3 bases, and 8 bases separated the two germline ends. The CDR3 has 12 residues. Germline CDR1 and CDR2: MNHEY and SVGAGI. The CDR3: CASSKDYYGYTF. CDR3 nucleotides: TGTGCCAGCAGCAAGGACTACTATGGCTACACCTTC.

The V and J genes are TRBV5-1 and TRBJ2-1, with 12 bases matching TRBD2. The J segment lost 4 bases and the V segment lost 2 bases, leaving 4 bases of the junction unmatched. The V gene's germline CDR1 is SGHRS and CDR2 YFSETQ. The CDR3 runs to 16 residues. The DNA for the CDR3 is TGCGCCAGCAGCTTAGAACTAGCGGGGGGATACAATGAGCAGTTCTTC. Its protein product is CASSLELAGGYNEQFF.

The CDR3 spells CASSVDRDGQPQHF. The CDR3, as DNA: TGTGCCAGCAGCGTAGACAGGGACGGGCAGCCCCAGCATTTT. V usage is TRBV6-1 and J usage is TRBJ1-5, with 7 nucleotides matching TRBD1. After removal of 6 bases from V and 7 bases from J, the junction contained 9 bases not matched to a gene. Germline loops: CDR1 MNHNS, CDR2 SASEGT. This CDR3 region has 14 residues.

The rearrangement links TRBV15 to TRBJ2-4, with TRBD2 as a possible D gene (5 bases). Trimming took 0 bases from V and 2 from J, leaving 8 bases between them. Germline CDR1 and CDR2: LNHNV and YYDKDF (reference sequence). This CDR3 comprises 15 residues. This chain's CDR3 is CATSRDGVTKNIQYF. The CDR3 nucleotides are TGTGCCACCAGCAGAGACGGGGTTACCAAAAACATTCAGTACTTC.

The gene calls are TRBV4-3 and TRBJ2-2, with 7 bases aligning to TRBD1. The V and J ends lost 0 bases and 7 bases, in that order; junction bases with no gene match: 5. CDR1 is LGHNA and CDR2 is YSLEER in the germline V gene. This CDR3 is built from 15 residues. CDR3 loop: CASSQDFRGSGELFF. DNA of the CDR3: TGCGCCAGCAGCCAAGATTTCAGGGGGAGCGGGGAGCTGTTTTTT.

The CDR3 sequence: CASSNEGGMGYNEQFF. The CDR3 nucleotides are TGTGCCAGCTCCAATGAGGGCGGGATGGGTTACAATGAGCAGTTCTTC. The chain carries TRBV18 and TRBJ2-1, with D maybe TRBD2 (6 bases). Trimming stripped 6 bases from V and 4 bases from J, with 19 bases between. This CDR3 contains 16 residues. Germline values: CDR1 KGHSH, CDR2 LQKENI.

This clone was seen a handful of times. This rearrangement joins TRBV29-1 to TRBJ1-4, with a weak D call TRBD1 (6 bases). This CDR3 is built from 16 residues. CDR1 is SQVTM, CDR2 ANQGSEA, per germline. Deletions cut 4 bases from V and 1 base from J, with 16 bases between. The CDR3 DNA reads TGCAGCGTTGGCAGCAGGGGCCCAGGAACTAATGAAAAACTGTTTTTT. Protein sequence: CSVGSRGPGTNEKLFF.

The DNA for the CDR3 is TGTGCCAGCAGCCGGGACAGCGATGGCTACACCTTC. This translates into CASSRDSDGYTF. The chain is built from TRBV5-4 and TRBJ1-2; 7 nucleotides align to TRBD1. In germline, CDR1 is SGHNT, CDR2 YYREEE (reference sequence). V was clipped by 4 bases and J by 6 bases; unmatched bases: 3. The CDR3 is 12 amino acids. Complete variable domain (other parts from reference TRBV5-4 and TRBJ1-2): ETGVTQSPTHLIKTRGQQVTLRCSSQSGHNTVSWYQQALGQGPQFIFQYYREEENGRGNFPPRFSGLQFPNYSSELNVNALELDDSALYLCASSRDSDGYTFGSGTRLTVV.

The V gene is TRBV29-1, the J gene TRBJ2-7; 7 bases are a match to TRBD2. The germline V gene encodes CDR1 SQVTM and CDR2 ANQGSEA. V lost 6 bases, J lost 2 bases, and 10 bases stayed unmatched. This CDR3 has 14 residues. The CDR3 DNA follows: TGCAGCGTCGAACGAGCGGGGCCCCCCTACGAGCAGTACTTC. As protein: CSVERAGPPYEQYF.

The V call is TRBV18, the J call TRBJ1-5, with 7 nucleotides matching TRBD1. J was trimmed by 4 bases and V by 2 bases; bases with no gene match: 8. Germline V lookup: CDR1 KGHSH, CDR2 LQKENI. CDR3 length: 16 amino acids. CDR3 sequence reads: CASSPETGNRNQPQHF. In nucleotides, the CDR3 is TGTGCCAGCTCACCAGAGACAGGGAATCGGAATCAGCCCCAGCATTTT.

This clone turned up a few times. The CDR3 region is CASSDSLAGEVNTGELFF. The DNA of the CDR3 is TGTGCCAGCAGTGACTCTCTAGCGGGAGAGGTTAACACCGGGGAGCTGTTTTTT. The rearrangement uses TRBV6-4 and TRBJ2-2; TRBD2 matches at 10 bases. Germline lookup yields CDR1 MRHNA and CDR2 SNTAGT. Losses at the gene ends were 0 bases for V and 2 bases for J; bases not matched to a gene: 6. The CDR3 runs to 18 residues.

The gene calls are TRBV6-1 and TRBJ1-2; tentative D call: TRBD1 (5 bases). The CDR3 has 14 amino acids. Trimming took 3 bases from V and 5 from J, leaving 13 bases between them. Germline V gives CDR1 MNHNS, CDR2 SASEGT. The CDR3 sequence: CASSDPWGLYGYTF. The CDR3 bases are TGTGCCAGCAGTGATCCTTGGGGCTTGTATGGCTACACCTTC.